The 12 T cell receptor beta chains below were found in one sample sequenced in a study of monozygotic twins with inflammatory bowel disease. TCRdb reprocessed the 5' RACE reads, keeping one entry per CDR3 protein, no DNA. This sample's clone table lists approximately 200,000 distinct CDR3 sequences. Sequencing used blood. These receptors all come from a human donor with ulcerative colitis or Crohn's disease, or a healthy co-twin of an affected twin (not recorded which).

V gene TRBV2 combines with J gene TRBJ1-1; TCRdb selects TRBD1, and the lack of DNA leaves this call unchecked. This CDR3 comprises 13 residues. Germline lookup yields CDR1 SNHLY and CDR2 FYNNEI. The chain's CDR3 is CASVRTGNTEAFF.

The chain links TRBV7-9 to TRBJ2-1. Germline V gene sequence: CDR1 SEHNR, CDR2 FQNEAQ (reference sequence). There are 13 residues in the CDR3. CDR3 region: CASSLVTYNEQFF. Full variable domain (remainder filled in from reference TRBV7-9 and TRBJ2-1): DTGVSQNPRHKITKRGQNVTFRCDPISEHNRLYWYRQTLGQGPEFLTYFQNEAQLEKSRLLSDRFSAERPKGSFSTLEIQRTEQGDSAMYLCASSLVTYNEQFFGPGTRLTVL.

This chain uses TRBV20-1 with TRBJ2-5; TCRdb returns TRBD2, unconfirmable since there is no DNA. CDR3 length equals 13 residues. CDR1 is DFQATT and CDR2 is SNEGSKA in the germline V gene (reference sequence). CDR3 amino acids: CSARLATQETQYF.

The V gene is TRBV15, the J gene TRBJ2-7. Germline V CDR1 and CDR2: LNHNV, YYDKDF (reference sequence). This CDR3 is 12 amino acids long. The CDR3 here is CATSRDSYEQYF.

The CDR3 reads CASSLGSFYNEQFF. The V call is TRBV5-8, the J call TRBJ2-1. This CDR3 is 14 amino acids long. From germline, CDR1 is SGHTS and CDR2 YDEGEE.

This chain uses TRBV5-1 with TRBJ2-1; as DNA is missing, the TRBD2 call by TCRdb cannot be tested. This CDR3 has 16 amino acids. Germline V gives CDR1 SGHRS, CDR2 YFSETQ. The CDR3 sequence: CASSLDGGRRYNEQFF.

The chain couples TRBV28 to TRBJ2-7; TCRdb lists TRBD1, though no DNA is available to test this call. CDR3 length: 15 amino acids. From germline, CDR1 is MDHEN and CDR2 SYDVKM. The CDR3 loop reads CASSSQGASSYEQYF.

This chain links TRBV20-1 with TRBJ2-1; no DNA is available, so the TRBD2 call from TCRdb remains unchecked. This CDR3 has 16 residues. The germline V gene encodes CDR1 DFQATT and CDR2 SNEGSKA (reference sequence). This chain's CDR3 is CSARGRGAGGYNEQFF.

The chain joins TRBV6-2 or TRBV6-3 to TRBJ1-5. Germline CDR1 and CDR2: MNHEY and SVGEGT. The CDR3 covers 13 residues. CDR3 residues: CASNSARNQPQHF.

The V gene is TRBV6-2 or TRBV6-3, the J gene TRBJ2-7. Germline CDR1 MNHEY, CDR2 SVGEGT. CDR3 length equals 11 residues. This CDR3 is CASSYYYEQYF.

The genes are TRBV20-1 and TRBJ2-1; TCRdb's D gene call, TRBD1, goes unchecked for lack of DNA. This CDR3 region has 17 residues. Per the germline V gene, CDR1 is DFQATT and CDR2 is SNEGSKA (reference sequence). The CDR3: CSARPRGGRFSYNEQFF.

This chain links TRBV6-1 with TRBJ2-1; TCRdb lists TRBD2, though no DNA is available to test this call. Per the germline V gene, CDR1 is MNHNS and CDR2 is SASEGT. The CDR3 runs 15 residues. The CDR3 sequence: CASSDSGPTMREQFF.